This passage covers 26 T cell receptor beta chains from one sample sequenced in a study of response to subunit inactivated influenza vaccine. From the RT-PCR reads, TCRdb called clonotypes with MiXCR, one entry per CDR3 protein. The sample holds a few hundred thousand distinct CDR3 sequences, roughly 9.8% seen once. This specimen consisted of PBMCs from blood, obtained 45 days after vaccination. Every receptor here comes from a man aged 50 to 60 who received an inactivated influenza vaccine.

This clonotype appeared a few times. V is TRBV7-2 and J is TRBJ2-4; D is tentatively TRBD1 or TRBD2 (5 bases each). CDR3 size: 15 residues. Germline-derived CDR1 and CDR2 are SGHTA and FQGNSA. Trimming cost V 6 bases and J 4 bases, with 16 bases left between them. In DNA form, the CDR3 reads TGTGCCAGCAGGCCCCCCGGGACCCAAAAAAACATTCAGTACTTC. It translates to CASRPPGTQKNIQYF. The variable domain in full, with the rest retrieved from reference TRBV7-2 and TRBJ2-4, is GAGVSQSPSNKVTEKGKDVELRCDPISGHTALYWYRQSLGQGLEFLIYFQGNSAPDKSGLPSDRFSAERTGGSVSTLTIQRTQQEDSAVYLCASRPPGTQKNIQYFGAGTRLSVL.

The V gene is TRBV7-9, the J gene TRBJ2-1; D perhaps matches TRBD2 (5 bases). Germline lookup yields CDR1 SEHNR and CDR2 FQNEAQ (reference sequence). The CDR3 spans 15 residues. The V end was cut by 0 bases, the J end by 8 bases, with 14 bases between. The chain's CDR3 is CASSLAHHAGYEQFF. DNA for the CDR3: TGTGCCAGCAGCTTAGCCCATCATGCGGGCTATGAGCAGTTCTTC.

In its sample, this clonotype was seen many times. The rearrangement uses TRBV6-1 and TRBJ2-1, with 7 positions matching TRBD2. This CDR3 comprises 13 residues. CDR1 and CDR2 from the germline V gene are MNHNS and SASEGT. V dropped 5 bases and J dropped 6; count of bases not matched to a gene: 4. CDR3 coding DNA: TGTGCCAGCAGTAGCGGGATCCTCAATGAGCAGTTCTTC. It specifies CASSSGILNEQFF.

V gene TRBV24-1 combines with J gene TRBJ2-2; weak D call: TRBD1 (5 bases). Deletions cut 5 bases from V and 3 bases from J, with 15 bases between. CDR1 is KGHDR and CDR2 is SFDVKD in the germline V gene. This CDR3 has 16 amino acids. CDR3 loop: CATSARQPYDTGELFF. The CDR3 DNA reads as TGTGCCACCAGTGCCCGACAGCCGTATGACACCGGGGAGCTGTTTTTT.

This chain uses TRBV25-1 with TRBJ2-1, with D perhaps given as TRBD1 or TRBD2 (6 bases each). The CDR3 contains 14 residues. V was trimmed by 1 base and J by 8 bases, leaving 12 bases between them. CDR1 MGHDK and CDR2 SYGVNS come from the germline V gene. CDR3 region: CASSEWGAGDEQFF. The DNA of the CDR3 is TGTGCCAGCAGTGAATGGGGGGCCGGGGATGAGCAGTTCTTC.

The rearrangement uses TRBV6-1 and TRBJ2-6; the D is unclear. This CDR3 is built from 15 residues. Trimming left V 6 bases short and J 0 bases short, with 9 bases between. Germline-derived CDR1 and CDR2 are MNHNS and SASEGT. CDR3 sequence reads: CASSGTASGANVLTF. As DNA, the CDR3 is TGTGCCAGCAGCGGAACGGCCTCTGGGGCCAACGTCCTGACTTTC.

In DNA form, the CDR3 reads TGCAGTGCTCGTAGCGGGAGAGGCCCTCTAGCCAAAAACATTCAGTACTTC. Its protein is CSARSGRGPLAKNIQYF. V is TRBV20-1 and J is TRBJ2-4; 9 bases are shared with TRBD2. The V gene's germline CDR1 is DFQATT and CDR2 SNEGSKA (reference sequence). The CDR3 is 17 residues long. The ends lost 5 bases at V and 0 bases at J; junction bases unmatched: 11.

This clonotype was observed a few times. The rearrangement links TRBV20-1 to TRBJ2-5; 7 nucleotides align to TRBD1. The CDR3 loop spans 18 amino acids. Germline loops: CDR1 DFQATT, CDR2 SNEGSKA (reference sequence). V was pared by 6 bases and J by 5 bases, with 24 bases of the junction left unmatched. CDR3 DNA sequence: TGCAGTGCGTTTCCTGCCCCCCGACAGGGCCAAAATGGGGAGACCCAGTACTTC. This translates into CSAFPAPRQGQNGETQYF.

A note on this clonotype: Compared with germline, one end of the junction differs, possibly owing to a read error. The gene calls are TRBV12-3 or TRBV12-4 and TRBJ2-2; no firm D call. CDR3 length: 15 amino acids. CDR3 nucleotide sequence: TGTGCCAGCACCCCGGACGGACCGAACGCCGGGGAGCTGTTTTTT. Its translation: CASTPDGPNAGELFF.

This clonotype was counted a few times. The CDR3 sequence: CASSSGAQALFF. In nucleotides, the CDR3 is TGTGCCAGCAGCTCAGGGGCCCAAGCGCTGTTTTTT. V usage is TRBV7-9 and J usage is TRBJ1-4; a weak D match, TRBD1 (6 bases). The CDR3 spans 12 residues. Germline loops: CDR1 SEHNR, CDR2 FQNEAQ (reference sequence). The germline V and J ends were trimmed by 4 bases and 14 bases, with 14 bases remaining between them.

This chain uses TRBV12-3 or TRBV12-4 with TRBJ2-3, with 8 bases lining up with TRBD1. J was trimmed by 1 base and V by 5 bases; bases with no gene match: 8. This CDR3 has 16 amino acids. This CDR3 reads CASSASTGAGTDTQYF. The CDR3 nucleotides read TGTGCCAGCAGTGCGTCGACAGGGGCAGGCACAGATACGCAGTATTTT.

In this sample, this clonotype turned up a few times. The chain uses TRBV20-1 and TRBJ2-7; no clear D gene. The CDR3 sequence is 15 residues long. Germline values: CDR1 DFQATT, CDR2 SNEGSKA (reference sequence). Trimming left V 0 bases short and J 0 bases short, with 12 bases between. CDR3 in DNA: TGCAGTGCTAGAGATCCAGCTAGAGGCTCCTACGAGCAGTACTTC. Protein sequence: CSARDPARGSYEQYF.

The rearrangement joins TRBV29-1 to TRBJ2-7; D is unresolved. V dropped 7 bases and J dropped 6 bases, with 19 bases sitting between them. CDR1 is SQVTM and CDR2 is ANQGSEA in the germline V gene. The CDR3 spans 13 residues. CDR3 amino acids: CSAEVRADGEQYF. DNA of the CDR3: TGCAGCGCCGAGGTCCGGGCAGACGGCGAGCAGTACTTC.

This clonotype has a count of ten or more. V and J are TRBV7-6 and TRBJ2-1; D call uncertain. Germline V gene sequence: CDR1 SGHVS, CDR2 FNYEAQ. Trimming took 0 bases from V and 2 from J, leaving 11 bases between them. The CDR3 is 16 amino acids. DNA for the CDR3: TGTGCCAGCAGCTTAGCGCACTGGACGACCTACAATGAGCAGTTCTTC. Its protein is CASSLAHWTTYNEQFF.

This clonotype was observed a few times. The chain links TRBV28 to TRBJ1-2, with D possibly being TRBD1 (5 bases). Germline values: CDR1 MDHEN, CDR2 SYDVKM. The CDR3 extends over 13 amino acids. The V end lost 5 bases, the J end lost 4 bases, and 11 bases lay between the germline ends. The CDR3 region is CASSAAQGYGYTF. The CDR3 DNA reads TGTGCCAGCAGTGCAGCCCAGGGCTATGGCTACACCTTC.

In this sample, this clonotype turned up many times. The chain uses TRBV28 and TRBJ2-1; TRBD2 matches 15 bases. The CDR3 spans 18 residues. The trim removed 8 bases at V and 0 bases at J, leaving 8 bases unmatched. The germline CDR1 and CDR2 sequences are MDHEN and SYDVKM. The CDR3 coding sequence is TGTGCCAGCGAGGGACTAGCGGGAGGATCCTCCTCCTACAATGAGCAGTTCTTC. Residues: CASEGLAGGSSSYNEQFF.

The chain is built from TRBV4-2 and TRBJ2-7, with 7 bases identical to TRBD1. CDR1 and CDR2 from the germline V gene are LGHNA and YNFKEQ. This CDR3 is built from 15 residues. V dropped 0 bases and J dropped 1; count of bases not matched to a gene: 3. In nucleotides, the CDR3 is TGTGCCAGCAGCCAAGAGCAGACAGGGTCCTACGAGCAGTACTTC. Protein sequence: CASSQEQTGSYEQYF.

This sequence joins TRBV12-3 or TRBV12-4 and TRBJ1-2; no clear D gene. The CDR3 runs to 14 residues. Trimming took off 4 bases at V and 2 bases at J, with 11 bases between the two ends. Here the CDR3 DNA reads TGTGCCAGCAGTTCCCCAACGGGAAACTATGGCTACACCTTC. Its translation: CASSSPTGNYGYTF.

Only a few counts were recorded for this clonotype. The V gene is TRBV12-3 or TRBV12-4, the J gene TRBJ2-7; 8 nucleotides align to TRBD1. Germline trimming cut 5 bases from V and 2 bases from J; bases unmatched to any gene: 8. This CDR3 is built from 15 residues. The CDR3 region has the DNA TGTGCCAGCAGTGAAAGGGACAGGAATCCCTACGAGCAGTACTTC. It translates to CASSERDRNPYEQYF.

This clonotype was seen many times. The rearrangement uses TRBV7-2 and TRBJ1-2; the match to TRBD1 covers 8 bases. CDR3 size: 15 residues. Germline lookup yields CDR1 SGHTA and CDR2 FQGNSA. V was pared by 6 bases and J by 2 bases, with 8 bases of the junction left unmatched. The DNA for the CDR3 is TGTGCCAGCAGGATTAGCCCAGGGGGCAACTATGGCTACACCTTC. This codes for CASRISPGGNYGYTF.

The J gene is TRBJ2-7, the V gene TRBV7-8, with D perhaps matching TRBD2 (5 bases). This CDR3 comprises 16 residues. CDR1 is SGHVS and CDR2 is FQNEAQ in the germline V gene. Trimming took off 7 bases at V and 2 bases at J, with 21 bases between the two ends. The CDR3 sequence: CASTPPPRGQPYEQYF. CDR3 DNA sequence: TGTGCCAGCACCCCGCCCCCCCGCGGGCAACCCTACGAGCAGTACTTC. Full variable domain (rest looked up from reference TRBV7-8 and TRBJ2-7): GAGVSQSPRYKVAKRGQDVALRCDPISGHVSLFWYQQALGQGPEFLTYFQNEAQLDKSGLPSDRFFAERPEGSVSTLKIQRTQQEDSAVYLCASTPPPRGQPYEQYFGPGTRLTVT.

Many counts were recorded for this clonotype. Relative to the germline gene, one junction end is altered; a read error may explain this. The chain combines TRBV20-1 with TRBJ2-3; 8 bases fit TRBD2. CDR3 length: 15 amino acids. CDR1 is DFQATT and CDR2 is SNEGSKA in the germline V gene (reference sequence). The CDR3 nucleotides read TGCAGTGCCAGAGTACTAGCGGCTAGCACAGATACGCAGTATTTT. Translated: CSARVLAASTDTQYF.

This clonotype has a handful of counts. This sequence joins TRBV6-1 and TRBJ2-1; no firm D call. Trimming stripped 6 bases from V and 5 bases from J, with 17 bases between. The CDR3 contains 15 residues. Germline V CDR1 and CDR2: MNHNS, SASEGT. The CDR3 protein is CASRRRPGWDNEQFF. CDR3 in DNA: TGTGCCAGCAGACGCCGCCCTGGGTGGGACAATGAGCAGTTCTTC.

Only one count was recorded for this clonotype. This may be a read error: a much more frequent sequence differs by one nucleotide. The chain uses TRBV27 and TRBJ2-1; 7 nucleotides align to TRBD2. CDR1 MNHEY and CDR2 SMNVEV come from the germline V gene (reference sequence). The length of the CDR3 is 16 residues. Unmatched junction bases numbered 8, after V lost 0 bases and J lost 6 bases. The DNA for the CDR3 is TGTGCCAGCAGTTTATCGCTAGCGGAGGCCTTCAATGAGCAGTTCTTC. It translates to CASSLSLAEAFNEQFF.

The sample holds a few counts of this clonotype. V usage is TRBV4-2 and J usage is TRBJ1-6; D is possibly TRBD1 (5 bases). The germline V gene encodes CDR1 LGHNA and CDR2 YNFKEQ. Trimming removed 3 bases from V and 4 bases from J, with 16 bases in between. This CDR3 has 17 amino acids. As DNA, the CDR3 is TGTGCCAGCAGCCAGGAGGGCATGGGGGGTTATAATTCACCCCTCCACTTT. This encodes CASSQEGMGGYNSPLHF.

The chain employs TRBV6-1 and TRBJ2-2; TRBD2 matches at 8 bases. The CDR3 has 15 amino acids. The trim removed 4 bases at V and 3 bases at J, leaving 4 bases unmatched. From germline, CDR1 is MNHNS and CDR2 SASEGT. The DNA for the CDR3 is TGTGCCAGCAGTGCATCGGGGGGGGACACCGGGGAGCTGTTTTTT. It encodes CASSASGGDTGELFF.